Listed below are T cell receptor beta chains from one sample, sequenced in a study of cytomegalovirus exposure and HLA in healthy donors. The protocol was immunoSEQ multiplex PCR, while the TCRdb copy is restricted to in-frame clones and leaves out a portion. Found here are 110,000 or so clones, 60% to 80% of them singletons; the top ten hold around 5.2%. Sequencing input: PBMCs. The receptors were gathered from a man aged 45-65 years in good health and CMV-seropositive. Each CDR3 is given with its conserved first and last residue. The D gene is left open where the match is weak. A clone size is listed for some rows: how often the clone was seen (once, few, many), or a class if it is expanded.

>TRBV29-1|TRBJ1-2|once|.
CTAGKGNYGYTF
TGCACCGCCGGCAAGGGGAACTATGGCTACACCTTC
>TRBV6-1|TRBJ1-5|.|TRBD1
CASRTQGVNPGAQHF
TGTGCCAGCAGGACACAGGGGGTGAACCCGGGAGCCCAGCATTTT
>TRBV19|TRBJ2-7|.|TRBD2
CASSKTSGVTYEQYF
TGTGCCAGTAGTAAAACTAGCGGGGTAACCTACGAGCAGTACTTC
>TRBV4-3|TRBJ2-2|.|.
CASSHPPGAKNTGELFF
TGCGCCAGCAGCCATCCACCGGGAGCGAAAAACACCGGGGAGCTGTTTTTT
>TRBV10-1|TRBJ1-2|.|TRBD1
CARTGADYGYTF
TGCGCCAGGACAGGGGCGGACTATGGCTACACCTTC
>TRBV6-5|TRBJ1-5|.|TRBD1
CASRMTGGDNQPQHF
TGTGCCAGCAGAATGACAGGGGGGGACAATCAGCCCCAGCATTTT
>TRBV4-2|TRBJ2-3|.|.
CASSQDRGDTQYF
TGTGCCAGCAGCCAAGATCGCGGAGATACGCAGTATTTT
>TRBV5-4|TRBJ2-3|.|TRBD2
CASSRGLAGGPGTDTQYF
TGTGCCAGCAGCCGTGGACTAGCGGGAGGGCCGGGCACAGATACGCAGTATTTT
>TRBV16|TRBJ2-7|.|.
CASSLLREQYF
TGTGCCAGCAGCCTCCTTCGGGAGCAGTACTTC
>TRBV7-4|TRBJ2-7|.|TRBD2
CASSLGEGLAAPSSYEQYF
TGTGCCAGCAGCTTAGGAGAGGGACTAGCGGCCCCGAGCTCCTACGAGCAGTACTTC
>TRBV18|TRBJ1-1|once|.
CASSPPGQPAFF
TGTGCCAGCTCACCCCCCGGACAGCCAGCTTTCTTT
>TRBV7-2|TRBJ2-1|.|.
CASSSRQVEFF
TGTGCCAGCAGCTCAAGGCAGGTAGAGTTCTTC
>TRBV15|TRBJ2-3|.|.
CATSRVVDTQYF
TGTGCCACCAGCAGAGTAGTAGATACGCAGTATTTT
>TRBV5-1|TRBJ1-1|.|.
CASRKGEDTEAFF
TGCGCCAGCAGAAAAGGGGAGGACACTGAAGCTTTCTTT
>TRBV10-2|TRBJ1-1|few|.
CASTSSSGGNTEAFF
TGCGCCAGCACTTCCTCATCGGGGGGGAACACTGAAGCTTTCTTT
>TRBV2|TRBJ1-5|.|TRBD1
CASRPGDRGNQPQHF
TGTGCCAGCAGGCCGGGGGACAGAGGCAATCAGCCCCAGCATTTT
>TRBV6-1|TRBJ1-5|.|TRBD1
CASSRTGVSNQPQHF
TGTGCCAGCAGTAGGACAGGGGTCAGCAATCAGCCCCAGCATTTT
>TRBV14|TRBJ2-1|.|TRBD1
CASSQAGQQRRQFF
TGTGCCAGCAGCCAAGCGGGACAGCAAAGGAGGCAGTTCTTC
>TRBV6-1|TRBJ2-7|.|TRBD1
CASSGQGEVNEQYF
TGTGCCAGCAGTGGACAGGGGGAAGTGAACGAGCAGTACTTC
>TRBV5-6|TRBJ2-3|.|.
CASSPGLTLAVTQYF
TGTGCCAGCAGTCCCGGGTTGACGTTAGCAGTCACGCAGTATTTT
>TRBV6-5|TRBJ2-7|few|TRBD1
CASRTGLAYEQYF
TGTGCCAGCAGGACAGGGCTAGCCTACGAGCAGTACTTC
>TRBV11-2|TRBJ2-6|.|.
CASSSGISGANVLTF
TGTGCCAGCAGCTCAGGGATTTCGGGGGCCAACGTCCTGACTTTC
>TRBV6-5|TRBJ2-1|.|.
CATRTSLIYNEQFF
TGTGCCACCCGGACAAGCCTCATCTACAATGAGCAGTTCTTC
>TRBV5-1|TRBJ1-1|.|.
CASSPTGLREAFF
TGCGCCAGCAGCCCTACGGGATTAAGGGAAGCTTTCTTT
>TRBV30|TRBJ1-6|.|TRBD1
CAWRGRTGDYSPLHF
TGTGCCTGGAGGGGCAGGACAGGGGATTATTCACCCCTCCACTTT
>TRBV5-4|TRBJ2-3|.|TRBD2
CASSLYYRTSSTSTDTQYF
TGTGCCAGCAGCTTGTATTATCGGACTAGCAGTACTAGCACAGATACGCAGTATTTT
>TRBV12-5|TRBJ2-5|few|.
CASGLIQVRYF
TGTGCTAGTGGTTTGATTCAGGTCCGGTACTTC
>TRBV6-1|TRBJ1-4|.|.
CASSGQATNEKLFF
TGTGCCAGCAGTGGACAGGCAACTAATGAAAAACTGTTTTTT
>TRBV9|TRBJ1-1|.|.
CASSGSGESTEAFF
TGTGCCAGCAGCGGTTCGGGAGAAAGCACTGAAGCTTTCTTT
>TRBV13|TRBJ1-5|.|.
CASSRFQGSSNQPQHF
TGTGCCAGCAGCCGATTCCAGGGGTCTAGCAATCAGCCCCAGCATTTT
>TRBV6-1|TRBJ2-7|.|.
CASSLYASDYEQYF
TGTGCCAGCAGTCTGTACGCTTCAGACTACGAGCAGTACTTC
>TRBV11-2|TRBJ2-4|.|TRBD2
CASSTREGGNIQYF
TGTGCCAGCAGTACCCGGGAGGGGGGAAACATTCAGTACTTC
>TRBV5-1|TRBJ2-1|few|TRBD2
CASSSGLVGNEQFF
TGCGCCAGCAGCTCCGGACTAGTGGGCAATGAGCAGTTCTTC
>TRBV7-9|TRBJ1-5|.|.
CSSSLGQNQPQHF
TGTTCCAGCAGCTTGGGACAAAATCAGCCCCAGCATTTT
>TRBV28|TRBJ1-2|.|.
CASSSTVGNYGYTF
TGTGCCAGCAGTTCCACAGTGGGTAACTATGGCTACACCTTC
>TRBV2|TRBJ2-1|.|TRBD2
CASSLAANYNEQFF
TGTGCCAGCAGTCTAGCGGCCAACTACAATGAGCAGTTCTTC
>TRBV29-1|TRBJ2-5|few|.
CSVDEGEETQYF
TGCAGCGTTGATGAGGGAGAAGAGACCCAGTACTTC
>TRBV19|TRBJ1-5|.|.
CASSIGGQGHQPQHF
TGTGCCAGTAGTATAGGGGGGCAGGGGCATCAGCCCCAGCATTTT
>TRBV7-2|TRBJ2-5|.|TRBD2
CASSRGMGLAGQETQYF
TGTGCCAGCAGCCGAGGGATGGGACTAGCGGGGCAAGAGACCCAGTACTTC
>TRBV2|TRBJ2-1|.|.
CASSGTAKREFF
TGTGCCAGCAGTGGGACAGCCAAGAGGGAGTTCTTC
>TRBV18|TRBJ1-4|.|TRBD1
CASEQGANEKLFF
TGTGCCTCTGAACAGGGGGCTAATGAAAAACTGTTTTTT
>TRBV5-1|TRBJ1-6|.|.
CASKTLAGWNSPLHF
TGCGCCAGCAAAACCCTGGCAGGGTGGAATTCACCCCTCCACTTT
>TRBV30|TRBJ1-3|.|.
CALGVGNTIYF
TGTGCCCTAGGGGTTGGAAACACCATATATTTT
>TRBV7-6|TRBJ2-7|.|.
CASSFGGGYEQYF
TGTGCCAGCAGCTTCGGAGGCGGTTACGAGCAGTACTTC
>TRBV10-1|TRBJ1-3|.|.
CASSQSSGNTIYF
TGCGCCAGCTCACAGAGCTCTGGAAACACCATATATTTT
>TRBV5-6|TRBJ1-2|.|.
CASSLGWGGQSYGYTF
TGTGCCAGCAGCTTGGGATGGGGCGGACAGTCCTATGGCTACACCTTC
>TRBV19|TRBJ1-5|.|.
CASIGSVASNQPQHF
TGTGCCAGTATCGGTTCGGTAGCCAGCAATCAGCCCCAGCATTTT
>TRBV10-1|TRBJ2-1|.|.
CASINSSSYNEQFF
TGCGCCAGCATAAACTCGAGCTCCTACAATGAGCAGTTCTTC
>TRBV4-3|TRBJ1-2|few|.
CASSQEGTKNNYGYTF
TGCGCCAGCAGCCAAGAAGGGACAAAAAATAACTATGGCTACACCTTC
>TRBV19|TRBJ1-3|.|.
CATLRGGSGNTIYF
TGTGCCACACTCCGCGGGGGCTCTGGAAACACCATATATTTT
>TRBV2|TRBJ2-7|.|TRBD1
CASSLYGTATYEQYF
TGTGCCAGCAGCTTATACGGGACAGCCACCTACGAGCAGTACTTC
>TRBV15|TRBJ1-5|once|.
CATSKNRNQPQHF
TGTGCCACCAGCAAAAACAGGAATCAGCCCCAGCATTTT
>TRBV30|TRBJ2-5|once|.
CAWMAGGRETQYF
TGTGCCTGGATGGCCGGGGGGCGGGAGACCCAGTACTTC
>TRBV5-1|TRBJ2-7|.|TRBD1
CASSWDSLTYEQYF
TGCGCCAGCAGCTGGGACAGCCTTACCTACGAGCAGTACTTC